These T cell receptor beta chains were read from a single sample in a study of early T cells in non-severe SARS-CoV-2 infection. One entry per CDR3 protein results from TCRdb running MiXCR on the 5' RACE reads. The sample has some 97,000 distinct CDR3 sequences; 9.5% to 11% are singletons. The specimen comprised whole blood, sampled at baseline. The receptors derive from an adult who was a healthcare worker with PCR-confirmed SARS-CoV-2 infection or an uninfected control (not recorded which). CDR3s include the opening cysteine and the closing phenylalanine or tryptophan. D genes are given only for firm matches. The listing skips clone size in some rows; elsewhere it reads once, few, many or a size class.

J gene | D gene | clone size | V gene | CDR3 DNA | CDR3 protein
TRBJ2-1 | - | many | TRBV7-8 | TGTGCCAGCACCGATGAGCGGGTCGCCTGGGATGAGCAGTTCTTC | CASTDERVAWDEQFF
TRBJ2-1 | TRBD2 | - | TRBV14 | TGTGCCAGCAGCCACCTTACTAGCGGGAGTGGTAATGAGCAGTTCTTC | CASSHLTSGSGNEQFF
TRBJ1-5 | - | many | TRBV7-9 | TGTGCCGTCGCCGCGCTCGGTGGCCATAGCAATCAGCCCCAGCATTTT | CAVAALGGHSNQPQHF
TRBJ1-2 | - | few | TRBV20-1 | TGCAGTGCTGGGGACGTCTATGGCTACACCTTC | CSAGDVYGYTF
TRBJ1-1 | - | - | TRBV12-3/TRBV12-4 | TGTGCCAGCAGTTCCGGTAAACGGGGGCTTTTGAACACTGAAGCTTTCTTT | CASSSGKRGLLNTEAFF
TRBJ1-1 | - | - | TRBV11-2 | TGTGCCAGCAGCTTAGGTCGGCAGGGAAGGGTCGCTGAAGCTTTCTTT | CASSLGRQGRVAEAFF
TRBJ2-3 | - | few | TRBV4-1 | TGCGCCAGCAGCCAGTCTCCTGAGTGGTATACGCAGTATTTT | CASSQSPEWYTQYF
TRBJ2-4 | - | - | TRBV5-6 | TGTGCCAGCAGCATTGCCCCTCTTGTGAACATTCAGTACTTC | CASSIAPLVNIQYF
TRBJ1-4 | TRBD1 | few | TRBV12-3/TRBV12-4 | TGTGCCAGCAGTAGCTGGGACAGGGGCGAAAAACTGTTTTTT | CASSSWDRGEKLFF
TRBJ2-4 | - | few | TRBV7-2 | TGTGCCAGCAGCCCAGGGGCCCATCTAGCCAAAAACATTCAGTACTTC | CASSPGAHLAKNIQYF
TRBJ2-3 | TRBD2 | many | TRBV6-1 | TGTGCCAGCAGTGGGCTGACTAGCGGGAGGTGGGCAGATACGCAGTATTTT | CASSGLTSGRWADTQYF
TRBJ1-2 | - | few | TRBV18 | TGTGCCAGCTCACCGGCAACAGGGAAACAGTCCTATGGCTACACCTTC | CASSPATGKQSYGYTF
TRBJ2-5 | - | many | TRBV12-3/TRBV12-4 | TGTGCCAGCAGTTTTTTCTCAGGGGAGGAGACCCAGTACTTC | CASSFFSGEETQYF
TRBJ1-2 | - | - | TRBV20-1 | TGCAGTGCTAGAGATGGGGGCCACTATGGCTACACCTTC | CSARDGGHYGYTF
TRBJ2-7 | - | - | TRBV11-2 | TGTGCCAGCAGCGGGACACTTATCTCCTACGAGCAGTACTTC | CASSGTLISYEQYF
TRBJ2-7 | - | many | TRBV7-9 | TGTGCCAGCAGCTCCCCGGGACTGAACTACGAGCAGTACTTC | CASSSPGLNYEQYF
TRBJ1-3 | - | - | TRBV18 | TGTGCCAGCACCCTTCGACAGGTTGGCCCGAGCTCTGGAAACACCATATATTTT | CASTLRQVGPSSGNTIYF
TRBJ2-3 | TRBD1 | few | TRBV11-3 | TGTGCCAGCAGCGTTGACAGGGAAGATACGCAGTATTTT | CASSVDREDTQYF
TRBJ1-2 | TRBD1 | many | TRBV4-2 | TGTGCCAGCAGCCCTTCAGACAGGGGGCGAGACTATGGCTACACCTTC | CASSPSDRGRDYGYTF
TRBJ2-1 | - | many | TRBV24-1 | TGTGCCGTCGGACGATTCCGGGACCTGGACAATGAGCAGTTCTTC | CAVGRFRDLDNEQFF
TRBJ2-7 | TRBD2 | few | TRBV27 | TGTGCCAGCAGTTCTGGACTAGCGGCTAGATCCTACGAGCAGTACTTC | CASSSGLAARSYEQYF
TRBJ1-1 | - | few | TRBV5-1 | TGCGCCAGCAGCGGACAGCCTTTCACTGAAGCTTTCTTT | CASSGQPFTEAFF
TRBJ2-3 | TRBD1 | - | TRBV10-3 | TGTGCCATCAGTGAGATTCGAGGACAGGGTGCGGATACGCAGTATTTT | CAISEIRGQGADTQYF
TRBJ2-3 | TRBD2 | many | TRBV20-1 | TGCAGTGCTAGTAAGCGACTAGCGGGGGGCACCACCAGGGGAGATACGCAGTATTTT | CSASKRLAGGTTRGDTQYF
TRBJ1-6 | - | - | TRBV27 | TGTGCCAGCGCTTACACTCCCGATTCACCCCTCCACTTT | CASAYTPDSPLHF
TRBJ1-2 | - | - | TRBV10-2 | TGCGCCAGCAGATCCACGAATCCACCACCCTATGGCTACACCTTC | CASRSTNPPPYGYTF
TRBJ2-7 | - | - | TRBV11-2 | TGTGCCAGCAGCTTAGGTTTAGGGTCAGGGACCCGCGAGCAGTACTTC | CASSLGLGSGTREQYF